What follows describes a single T cell receptor (beta chain). This entry belongs to a study of blood T cell repertoires in COVID-19. Study at large: T cells, B-cell-depleted T cells, or PBMCs provided the cDNA or gDNA that served as material.

The CDR3 spans 15 residues. The V and J ends lost 3 bases and 2 bases, in that order; junction bases with no gene match: 3. CDR1 and CDR2 from the germline V gene are SEHNR and FQNEAQ (reference sequence). As processed by the authors: How many nucleated cells were present was estimated from reference gene primer amplification. Sequencing used immunoSEQ multiplex PCR; TCRdb keeps in-frame clones, though not all of them. V and J calls and clone size follow that table, whereas D and trimming were derived from the DNA. The table has some 210,000 clones, around 88% seen once. Sequences were obtained from peripheral blood. V is TRBV7-9 and J is TRBJ2-3; 9 bases fit TRBD1. This TCR was sampled from a man in his fifties with active or convalescent COVID-19. This chain's CDR3 is CASSFGDRDTDTQYF. In DNA form, the CDR3 reads TGTGCCAGCAGCTTCGGGGACAGGGACACAGATACGCAGTATTTT. The variable domain in full, completed from reference TRBV7-9 and TRBJ2-3, reads DTGVSQNPRHKITKRGQNVTFRCDPISEHNRLYWYRQTLGQGPEFLTYFQNEAQLEKSRLLSDRFSAERPKGSFSTLEIQRTEQGDSAMYLCASSFGDRDTDTQYFGPGTRLTVL.